The 11 T cell receptor beta chains below come from one sample, sequenced in a study of cytomegalovirus exposure and HLA in healthy donors. This PCR relied on a set of 60 Vbeta primers and 13 Jbeta primers. The protocol was immunoSEQ multiplex PCR, while the TCRdb copy is restricted to in-frame clones and leaves out a portion. The sample carries 120,000 or so clones, approximately 80% recorded once. The sequencing input was PBMCs. All receptors derive from a man between 18 and 35 years old in good health and CMV-seropositive.

The rearrangement uses TRBV25-1 and TRBJ2-5; D possibly corresponds to TRBD2 (6 bases). The CDR3 contains 14 residues. Trimming shortened V by 8 bases and J by 7 bases, and 20 bases separated the two germline ends. The V gene's germline CDR1 is MGHDK and CDR2 SYGVNS. CDR3 sequence reads: CASVKEAGPATQYF. The CDR3 DNA reads TGTGCCAGCGTAAAAGAGGCGGGGCCGGCGACCCAGTACTTC.

V usage is TRBV30 and J usage is TRBJ2-1; TRBD2 matches 14 bases. The CDR3 is made up of 13 amino acids. J was trimmed by 8 bases and V by 8 bases; bases with no gene match: 5. The germline V gene has CDR1 GTSNPN and CDR2 SVGIG (reference sequence). Written as DNA, the CDR3 is TGTGCCGGGGGGACTAGCGGGAGAGATGAGCAGTTCTTC. Protein sequence: CAGGTSGRDEQFF.

This clone occurred a few times. This chain joins TRBV6-5 and TRBJ2-7; no firm D call. This CDR3 contains 13 residues. Per germline, CDR1 MNHEY and CDR2 SVGAGI. Trimming took 6 bases from V and 3 from J, leaving 12 bases between them. The chain's CDR3 is CASSLLSGYEQYF. The CDR3 region has the DNA TGTGCCAGCAGCCTACTCTCAGGCTACGAGCAGTACTTC.

The rearrangement links TRBV4-1 to TRBJ2-7, with D possibly TRBD1 on 5 matching bases. The V gene's germline CDR1 is MGHRA and CDR2 YSYEKL. The CDR3 is 14 amino acids. V was shortened by 1 base and J by 3 bases, with 10 bases between the two germline ends. CDR3 loop: CASSQGAQGYEQYF. DNA of the CDR3: TGCGCCAGCAGCCAAGGCGCGCAGGGCTACGAGCAGTACTTC.

The chain links TRBV14 to TRBJ2-1; D gene uncertain. The germline CDR1 and CDR2 sequences are SGHDN and FVKESK. This CDR3 has 13 residues. V lost 1 base and J lost 5, with 6 bases in between. The CDR3 DNA reads as TGTGCCAGCAGCCAAGCACTCAACAATGAGCAGTTCTTC. Protein product: CASSQALNNEQFF.

The gene calls are TRBV6-1 and TRBJ1-5; 11 bases are a match to TRBD1. There are 16 residues in the CDR3. Trimming at V came to 2 bases and at J to 4 bases, leaving 4 bases not matched to a gene. Germline V lookup: CDR1 MNHNS, CDR2 SASEGT. The CDR3, as DNA: TGTGCCAGCAGTGAACATGGGACAGGGGGGAATCAGCCCCAGCATTTT. This sequence encodes CASSEHGTGGNQPQHF.

The gene calls are TRBV30 and TRBJ1-2; D possibly corresponds to TRBD1 (6 bases). The CDR3 extends over 14 amino acids. V was trimmed by 5 bases and J by 10 bases, leaving 23 bases between them. CDR1 and CDR2 (germline): GTSNPN, SVGIG (reference sequence). The CDR3 DNA is TGTGCCTGGGCACAAAGGACAGCTAGAACCACCTACACCTTC. Translation: CAWAQRTARTTYTF.

This chain connects TRBV6-4 to TRBJ2-3; D uncertain. Trimming removed 5 bases from V and 2 bases from J, with 8 bases in between. Germline CDR1 is MRHNA and CDR2 is SNTAGT. The CDR3 consists of 13 residues. The CDR3: CASSLATTDTQYF. CDR3 sequence (DNA): TGTGCCAGCAGTCTGGCAACCACAGATACGCAGTATTTT.

The rearrangement uses TRBV7-9 and TRBJ1-2, with 9 bases aligning to TRBD1. CDR1 is SEHNR and CDR2 is FQNEAQ in the germline V gene (reference sequence). The V and J ends lost 5 bases and 2 bases, in that order; junction bases with no gene match: 6. The CDR3 contains 15 residues. CDR3 nucleotides: TGTGCCAGCAGCCCAGGGACAGGGAGCAACTATGGCTACACCTTC. It yields the protein CASSPGTGSNYGYTF.

The chain uses TRBV7-8 and TRBJ1-4; no reliable D call. The CDR3 totals 14 residues. V lost 1 base and J 3 bases, leaving 6 bases between the germline ends. From germline, CDR1 is SGHVS and CDR2 FQNEAQ. The CDR3: CASSLVLSNEKLFF. The CDR3 DNA is TGTGCCAGCAGCTTAGTACTTTCTAATGAAAAACTGTTTTTT.

The chain uses TRBV7-6 and TRBJ1-1; D is uncertain. The V and J ends lost 2 bases and 2 bases respectively, with 9 bases between them. The CDR3 sequence is 14 residues long. CDR1 is SGHVS, CDR2 FNYEAQ, per germline. CDR3 sequence (DNA): TGTGCCAGCAGCTTATACCAGGATAACACTGAAGCTTTCTTT. As protein: CASSLYQDNTEAFF.